Shown below are 6 T cell receptor beta chains from a single sample sequenced in a study of OX40 agonist ivuxolimab in advanced cancers. TCRdb's copy holds only in-frame clones and misses some; the assay was immunoSEQ multiplex PCR. The sample yields tens of thousands of clones, roughly 87% seen once. Sequenced here: CD4+ or CD8+ T cells sorted from blood, sampled in a trial of the OX40 agonist ivuxolimab. The source of these receptors is an adult with an advanced solid tumor such as melanoma, head and neck, liver or kidney cancer.

The V gene is TRBV29-1, the J gene TRBJ1-5; D is possibly TRBD1 (5 bases). From germline, CDR1 is SQVTM and CDR2 ANQGSEA. The V and J ends lost 7 bases and 7 bases respectively, with 17 bases between them. CDR3 length: 13 amino acids. This CDR3 reads CSAAGTEGQPQHF. Here the CDR3 DNA reads TGCAGCGCCGCCGGGACGGAAGGACAGCCCCAGCATTTT.

The gene calls are TRBV9 and TRBJ1-5; no definite D call. V lost 0 bases, J lost 4 bases, and 11 bases lay in between. Germline V gene lookup returns CDR1 SGDLS and CDR2 YYNGEE. This CDR3 has 15 amino acids. The CDR3 loop reads CASSVASGPNQPQHF. In nucleotides, the CDR3 is TGTGCCAGCAGCGTAGCTTCGGGCCCAAATCAGCCCCAGCATTTT.

The chain employs TRBV18 and TRBJ2-7; D call uncertain. Trimming removed 2 bases at V and 1 base at J, with 3 bases between. From germline, CDR1 is KGHSH and CDR2 LQKENI. There are 12 residues in the CDR3. CDR3 sequence (DNA): TGTGCCAGCTCACCAGAGTCCTACGAGCAGTACTTC. It yields the protein CASSPESYEQYF.

In the case of this clone: Distinct nucleotide sequences in the sample also encode this CDR3. The J gene is TRBJ1-5, the V gene TRBV12-5; D call uncertain. Per germline, CDR1 LGHNT and CDR2 FRNRAP. Trimming removed 1 base at V and 4 bases at J, with 5 bases between. The CDR3 spans 13 residues. This CDR3 is CASGLEGNQPQHF. CDR3 DNA: TGTGCTAGTGGTTTGGAAGGGAATCAGCCCCAGCATTTT.

The CDR3 region is CASTLGSGANVLTF. As DNA, the CDR3 is TGTGCCAGCACCCTTGGCTCTGGGGCCAACGTCCTGACTTTC. The chain carries TRBV6-6 and TRBJ2-6; no firm D call. CDR3 size: 14 residues. Germline-derived CDR1 and CDR2 are MNHNY and SVGAGI (reference sequence). Trimming left V 7 bases short and J 0 bases short, with 7 bases between.

The rearrangement links TRBV5-1 to TRBJ2-5, with D perhaps given as TRBD1 or TRBD2 (5 bases each). The ends were cut back, 2 bases at V and 5 bases at J, with 16 bases in the middle. The CDR3 length is 15 residues. The germline V gene has CDR1 SGHRS and CDR2 YFSETQ. The CDR3 coding sequence is TGCGCCAGCAGCTTCGGCAGGGCATCGGGGGAGACCCAGTACTTC. It encodes CASSFGRASGETQYF.